This TCR beta chain was profiled in a study of cytomegalovirus exposure and HLA in healthy donors. The table came from immunoSEQ multiplex PCR; TCRdb's copy has only in-frame clones and leaves some out. The sample holds about 400,000 clones; about nine tenths are singletons and the top ten take about 0.8%. To note about this clone: Its matching antigen is unknown.

Study-level findings and limits: One later analysis, an examination of the approximately 120 validation repertoires, found that first-cohort TCR clusters tended to co-occur in them. While the bulk of TCR sequences proved rare, some public TCRs turned up in many donors.

After removal of 4 bases from V and 8 bases from J, the junction contained 18 bases not matched to a gene. Germline CDR1 reads LGHNT; CDR2 reads FRNRAP. This CDR3 is built from 18 residues. J is TRBJ2-1 and V is TRBV12-5; 9 nucleotides agree with TRBD1. The sequence came from a young woman in good health and CMV-seronegative. The sequenced material came from PBMCs. The CDR3 coding sequence is TGTGCTAGTGGTTCGCCTATCGTCCGGGACAGGGCGGGCGATGAGCAGTTCTTC. Its protein product is CASGSPIVRDRAGDEQFF.